The entry that follows covers one T cell receptor beta chain sequence. This sample is drawn from a study of T cells after yellow fever vaccination. Germline CDR1 reads SGHTA; CDR2 reads FQGNSA. Trimming at V came to 1 base and at J to 9 bases, leaving 4 bases not matched to a gene. The CDR3 has 15 residues. TCRdb re-called the 5' RACE reads through MiXCR, storing one row per CDR3 protein. The sample yields 250,000 to 300,000 distinct CDR3 sequences, about 5% seen once. The chain uses TRBV7-2 and TRBJ1-6; 9 nucleotides align to TRBD1. The sample here was CD4+ T cells sorted from PBMCs, taken on the day of the yellow fever booster vaccination. The source is a man between 18 and 29 years old who received the YFV17D yellow fever vaccine. In DNA, the CDR3 is TGTGCCAGCAGCTTAGGTGGGGACAGGGCTTCACCCCTCCACTTT. Translated: CASSLGGDRASPLHF.